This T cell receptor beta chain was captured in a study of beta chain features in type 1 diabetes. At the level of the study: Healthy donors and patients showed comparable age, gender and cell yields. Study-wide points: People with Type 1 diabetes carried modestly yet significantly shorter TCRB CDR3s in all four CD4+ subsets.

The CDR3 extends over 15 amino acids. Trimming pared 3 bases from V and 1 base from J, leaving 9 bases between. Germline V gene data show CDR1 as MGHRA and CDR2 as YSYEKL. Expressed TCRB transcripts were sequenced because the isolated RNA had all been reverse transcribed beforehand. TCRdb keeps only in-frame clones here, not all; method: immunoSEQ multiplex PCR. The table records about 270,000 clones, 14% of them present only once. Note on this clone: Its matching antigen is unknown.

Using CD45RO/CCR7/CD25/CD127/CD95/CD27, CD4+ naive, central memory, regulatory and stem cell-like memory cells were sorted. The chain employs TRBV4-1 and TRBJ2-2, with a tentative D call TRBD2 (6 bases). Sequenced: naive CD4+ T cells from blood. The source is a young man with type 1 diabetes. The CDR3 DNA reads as TGCGCCAGCAGCCAGGCCGGGGGGAACACCGGGGAGCTGTTTTTT. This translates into CASSQAGGNTGELFF.